A few counts support the clone carrying this T cell receptor (beta chain). This specimen belongs to a study of blood T cells in healthy people across ages. There are 13 residues in the CDR3. V lost 4 bases to trimming and J lost 11 bases, with 16 bases between them. Looked up from germline, CDR1 is SGHDN and CDR2 is FVKESK. Combining a sample-barcoded 5' primer with a J-beta primer mix, a second PCR ran for roughly 6 to 11 cycles. Using its own MiXCR run on the 5' RACE reads, TCRdb lists one record per CDR3 protein. The sample consists of some 1.1 million distinct CDR3 sequences, around two fifths of them appearing once.

Sequences were obtained from blood. This TCR was recovered from a man between 18 and 35 years old in good health. The chain uses TRBV14 and TRBJ2-3; D is unclear. CDR3 DNA sequence: TGTGCCAGCAGCCTCCGATCGCCAGGTGGGCAGTATTTT. Translation gives CASSLRSPGGQYF.